A single sample gave rise to the 3 T cell receptor beta chains below, sequenced in a study of early T cells in non-severe SARS-CoV-2 infection. In TCRdb, the 5' RACE reads were re-called with MiXCR into one record per CDR3 protein. The table includes about 49,000 distinct CDR3 sequences, around 11% detected once. The sample taken for sequencing was whole blood. The receptors were gathered from an adult who was a healthcare worker with PCR-confirmed SARS-CoV-2 infection or an uninfected control (not recorded which).

The CDR3: CASSSTGGRSGELFF. CDR3 bases: TGTGCCAGCAGCTCGACAGGGGGGAGATCCGGGGAGCTGTTTTTT. This rearrangement joins TRBV7-3 to TRBJ2-2, with 9 nucleotides matching TRBD1. V trimming: 4 bases; J trimming: 6 bases; junction bases outside the gene matches: 6. Looked up from germline, CDR1 is SGHTA and CDR2 is FQGTGA. The CDR3 is made up of 15 amino acids. Based on the CDR3 plus reference TRBV7-3 and TRBJ2-2, the full variable domain is GAGVSQTPSNKVTEKGKYVELRCDPISGHTALYWYRQSLGQGPEFLIYFQGTGAADDSGLPNDRFFAVRPEGSVSTLKIQRTERGDSAVYLCASSSTGGRSGELFFGEGSRLTVL.

This chain uses TRBV29-1 with TRBJ1-3; TRBD1 might be the D (5 bases). This CDR3 is 14 amino acids long. The V end lost 6 bases, the J end lost 0 bases, and 12 bases lay between the germline ends. The V gene's germline CDR1 is SQVTM and CDR2 ANQGSEA. CDR3 bases: TGCAGCGTAACCACAGGAATCTCTGGAAACACCATATATTTT. Protein: CSVTTGISGNTIYF.

This clonotype was seen at least ten times. The chain joins TRBV6-2 or TRBV6-3 to TRBJ1-1; a possible D gene is TRBD1 (5 bases). CDR3 length: 11 residues. Looked up from germline, CDR1 is MNHEY and CDR2 is SVGEGT. V lost 7 bases and J 4 bases, leaving 7 bases between the germline ends. CDR3 loop: CASTQGTEAFF. CDR3 nucleotide sequence: TGTGCCAGCACCCAGGGCACTGAAGCTTTCTTT.